Shown below are 5 T cell receptor beta chains from a single sample sequenced in a study of monozygotic twins with inflammatory bowel disease. Reanalyzing the 5' RACE reads, TCRdb keeps one entry per CDR3 protein, without DNA. Its table lists approximately 340,000 distinct CDR3 sequences. The sequenced sample consisted of blood. These receptor sequences come from a human donor with ulcerative colitis or Crohn's disease, or a healthy co-twin of an affected twin (not recorded which).

The V and J genes are TRBV5-6 and TRBJ1-1; lacking DNA, the TRBD1 call made by TCRdb goes unchecked. The CDR3 loop spans 14 amino acids. The germline V gene has CDR1 SGHDT and CDR2 YYEEEE. The CDR3 here is CASSWGQLNTEAFF.

The rearrangement joins TRBV5-6 to TRBJ2-3; TCRdb designates TRBD1, a call that cannot be tested without DNA. CDR3 length: 16 residues. Germline V gene data show CDR1 as SGHDT and CDR2 as YYEEEE. This CDR3 is CASSTTGGRGTDTQYF. The variable domain in full, completed from reference TRBV5-6 and TRBJ2-3, reads DAGVTQSPTHLIKTRGQQVTLRCSPKSGHDTVSWYQQALGQGPQFIFQYYEEEERQRGNFPDRFSGHQFPNYSSELNVNALLLGDSALYLCASSTTGGRGTDTQYFGPGTRLTVL.

The chain carries TRBV5-5 and TRBJ2-1; TCRdb calls TRBD1, which cannot be checked without DNA. Germline CDR1 and CDR2: SGHKS and YYEKEE (reference sequence). The CDR3 is 16 residues long. CDR3 region: CASSLFPGKKEDEQFF. Variable domain in full (rest from reference TRBV5-5 and TRBJ2-1): DAGVTQSPTHLIKTRGQQVTLRCSPISGHKSVSWYQQVLGQGPQFIFQYYEKEERGRGNFPDRFSARQFPNYSSELNVNALLLGDSALYLCASSLFPGKKEDEQFFGPGTRLTVL.

V and J are TRBV7-2 and TRBJ2-5. Germline V gene sequence: CDR1 SGHTA, CDR2 FQGNSA. The CDR3 is 13 amino acids. This CDR3 reads CASSLPFRETQYF. Filled out from reference TRBV7-2 and TRBJ2-5, the complete variable domain reads GAGVSQSPSNKVTEKGKDVELRCDPISGHTALYWYRQSLGQGLEFLIYFQGNSAPDKSGLPSDRFSAERTGGSVSTLTIQRTQQEDSAVYLCASSLPFRETQYFGPGTRLLVL.

The chain has TRBV10-2 and TRBJ1-2. From germline, CDR1 is WSHSY and CDR2 SAAADI. This CDR3 is built from 15 residues. This CDR3 is CASSEFGPSRYGYTF.